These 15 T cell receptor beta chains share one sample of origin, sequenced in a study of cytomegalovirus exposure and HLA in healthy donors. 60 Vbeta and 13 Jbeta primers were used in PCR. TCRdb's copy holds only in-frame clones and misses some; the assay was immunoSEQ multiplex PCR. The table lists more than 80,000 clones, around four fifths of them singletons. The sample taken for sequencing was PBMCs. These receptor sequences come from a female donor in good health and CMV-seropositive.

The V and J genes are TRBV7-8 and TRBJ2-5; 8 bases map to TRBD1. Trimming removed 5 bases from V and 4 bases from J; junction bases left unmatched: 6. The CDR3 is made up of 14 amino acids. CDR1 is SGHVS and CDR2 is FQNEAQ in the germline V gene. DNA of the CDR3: TGTGCCAGCAGCCCCAGGGGGCTGCGAGAGACCCAGTACTTC. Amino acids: CASSPRGLRETQYF.

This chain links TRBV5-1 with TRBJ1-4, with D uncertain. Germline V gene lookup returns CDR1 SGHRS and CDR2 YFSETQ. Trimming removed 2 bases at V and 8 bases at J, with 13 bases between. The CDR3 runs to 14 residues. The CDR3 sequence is CASSFGSVEEKLFF. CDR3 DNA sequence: TGCGCCAGCAGCTTCGGAAGCGTGGAGGAAAAACTGTTTTTT.

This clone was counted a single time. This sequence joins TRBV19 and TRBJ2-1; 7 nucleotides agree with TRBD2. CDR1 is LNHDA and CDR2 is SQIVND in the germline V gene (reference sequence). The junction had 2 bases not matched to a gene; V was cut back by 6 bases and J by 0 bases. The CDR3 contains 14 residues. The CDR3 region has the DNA TGTGCCAGTAGAGGCGGGAGCTCCTACAATGAGCAGTTCTTC. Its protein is CASRGGSSYNEQFF.

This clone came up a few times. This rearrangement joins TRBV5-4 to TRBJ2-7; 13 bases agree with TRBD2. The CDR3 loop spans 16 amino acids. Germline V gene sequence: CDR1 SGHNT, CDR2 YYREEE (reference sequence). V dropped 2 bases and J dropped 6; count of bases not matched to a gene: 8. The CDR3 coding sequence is TGTGCCAGCAGCTTAAGGACTAGCGGGAGAGGTAGCGAGCAGTACTTC. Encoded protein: CASSLRTSGRGSEQYF.

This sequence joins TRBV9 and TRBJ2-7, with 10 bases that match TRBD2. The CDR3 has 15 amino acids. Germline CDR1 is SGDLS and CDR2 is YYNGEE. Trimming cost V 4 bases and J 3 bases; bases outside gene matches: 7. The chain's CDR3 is CASSPRTSGGYEQYF. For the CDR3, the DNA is TGTGCCAGCAGCCCTAGGACTAGCGGAGGCTACGAGCAGTACTTC.

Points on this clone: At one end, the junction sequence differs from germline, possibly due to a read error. The CDR3 is CASSYEGTSGGYERYF. The CDR3, as DNA: TGTGCCAGCAGCTATGAAGGGACTAGCGGGGGATACGAGCGGTACTTC. V usage is TRBV7-2 and J usage is TRBJ2-7; 14 positions agree with TRBD2. Per germline, CDR1 SGHTA and CDR2 FQGNSA. The CDR3 has 16 amino acids.

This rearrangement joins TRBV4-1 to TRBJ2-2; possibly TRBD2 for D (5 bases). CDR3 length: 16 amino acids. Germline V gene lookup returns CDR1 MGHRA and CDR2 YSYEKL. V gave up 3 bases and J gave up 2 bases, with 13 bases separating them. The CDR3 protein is CASSHRDYVNTGELFF. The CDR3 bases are TGCGCCAGCAGCCACCGTGACTACGTCAACACCGGGGAGCTGTTTTTT.

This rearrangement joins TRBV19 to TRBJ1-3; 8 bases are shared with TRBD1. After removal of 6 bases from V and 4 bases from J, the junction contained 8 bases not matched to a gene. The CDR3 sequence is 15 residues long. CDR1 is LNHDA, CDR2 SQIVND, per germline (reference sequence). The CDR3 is CASRKQGGPGNTIYF. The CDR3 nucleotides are TGTGCCAGTAGAAAACAGGGGGGACCAGGAAACACCATATATTTT.

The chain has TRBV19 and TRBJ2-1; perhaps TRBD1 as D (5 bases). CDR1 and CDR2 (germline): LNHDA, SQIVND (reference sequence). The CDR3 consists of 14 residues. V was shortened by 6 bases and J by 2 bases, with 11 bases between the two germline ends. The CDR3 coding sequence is TGTGCCAGTAGGTGGGGCACCACCTACAATGAGCAGTTCTTC. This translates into CASRWGTTYNEQFF.

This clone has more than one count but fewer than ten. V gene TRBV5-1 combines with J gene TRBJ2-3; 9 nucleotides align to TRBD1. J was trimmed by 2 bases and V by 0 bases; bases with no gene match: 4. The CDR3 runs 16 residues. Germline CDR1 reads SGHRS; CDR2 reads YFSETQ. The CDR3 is CASSLGDRVDTDTQYF. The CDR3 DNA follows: TGCGCCAGCAGCTTGGGGGACAGGGTGGACACAGATACGCAGTATTTT.

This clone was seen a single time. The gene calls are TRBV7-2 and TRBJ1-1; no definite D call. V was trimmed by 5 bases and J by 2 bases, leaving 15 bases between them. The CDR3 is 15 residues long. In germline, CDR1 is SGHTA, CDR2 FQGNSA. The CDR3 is CASSQVVGPNTEAFF. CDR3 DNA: TGTGCCAGCAGCCAAGTCGTGGGCCCAAACACTGAAGCTTTCTTT.

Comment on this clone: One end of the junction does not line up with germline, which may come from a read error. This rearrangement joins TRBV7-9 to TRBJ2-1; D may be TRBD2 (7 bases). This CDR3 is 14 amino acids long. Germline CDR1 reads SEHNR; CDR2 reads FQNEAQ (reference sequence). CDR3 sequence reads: CSSSRGGQYNEQFF. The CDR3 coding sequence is TGTTCCAGCAGCCGCGGGGGCCAGTACAATGAGCAGTTCTTC.

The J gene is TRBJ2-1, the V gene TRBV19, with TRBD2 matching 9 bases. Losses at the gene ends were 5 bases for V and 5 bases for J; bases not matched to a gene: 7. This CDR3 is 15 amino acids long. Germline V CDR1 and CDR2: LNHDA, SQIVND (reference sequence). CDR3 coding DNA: TGTGCCAGTAGTCCTAGCGGGATCGCCAACAATGAGCAGTTCTTC. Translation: CASSPSGIANNEQFF.

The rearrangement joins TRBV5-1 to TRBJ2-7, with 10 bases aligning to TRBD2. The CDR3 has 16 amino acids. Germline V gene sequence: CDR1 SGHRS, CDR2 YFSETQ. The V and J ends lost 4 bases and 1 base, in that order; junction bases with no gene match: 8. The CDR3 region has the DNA TGCGCCAGCAGCCCCTATAGCGGGGGGCTTTCCTACGAGCAGTACTTC. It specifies CASSPYSGGLSYEQYF.

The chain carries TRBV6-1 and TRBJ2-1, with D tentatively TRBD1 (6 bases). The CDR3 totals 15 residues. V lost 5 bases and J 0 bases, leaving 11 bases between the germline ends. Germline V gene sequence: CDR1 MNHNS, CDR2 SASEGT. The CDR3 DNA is TGTGCCAGCAGTCCCCAGGGGAGCTCCTACAATGAGCAGTTCTTC. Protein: CASSPQGSSYNEQFF.